Here is one T cell receptor (beta chain) with its context. Its antigen is as yet unknown. This record comes from a study of a mutant IDH1 vaccine in newly diagnosed glioma. The wider study: Treated patients had a mean age of 40.4 years and a sex split that was roughly 60% male and roughly 40% female. Former treatment meant radiotherapy, temozolomide, or both; the majority had gotten both.

Sequencing used immunoSEQ multiplex PCR; TCRdb keeps in-frame clones, though not all of them. The sample has tens of thousands of clones; approximately 80% are singletons. Study findings and constraints: It was more than 80% of patients that developed vaccine-induced immune responses.

The time point: baseline, week 1 (first vaccination visit). Treatment meaning: pre-vaccination baseline after standard-of-care therapy. The sequence derives from a man under 40 with glioma. The sample consisted of PBMCs, taken from a glioma patient treated with radiotherapy, temozolomide or both.

CDR3 residues: CASSEAYSRGTAFF. The CDR3 DNA sequence: TGTGCCAGCAGTGAAGCGTACTCGAGAGGCACGGCTTTCTTT. V usage is TRBV6-1 and J usage is TRBJ1-1; D is unclear. The CDR3 has 14 residues. From germline, CDR1 is MNHNS and CDR2 SASEGT. The V and J ends lost 0 bases and 11 bases respectively, with 16 bases between them.